This T cell receptor (beta chain) was identified in a study of blood T cell repertoires in COVID-19. The wider study: Samples of COVID-19 (acute and convalescent) were obtained from the United States, Italy and Spain. Sources were T cells, B-cell-depleted T cells, or PBMCs; the material itself was cDNA or gDNA.

With V trimmed by 3 bases and J by 5 bases, 5 bases remained unmatched. The CDR3 has 14 residues. The germline CDR1 and CDR2 sequences are MNHNS and SASEGT. Original handling: The assay estimated nucleated cells by amplifying reference gene primers. Sequenced by immunoSEQ multiplex PCR; TCRdb stores in-frame clones only, minus some. V and J calls and clone size are copied from that table; D and trimming were computed from the DNA. The repertoire holds 200,000 to 300,000 clones, with 84% as singletons. This TCR came from a middle-aged man who had recovered from COVID-19. Material: peripheral blood. The rearrangement links TRBV6-1 to TRBJ2-5; 8 positions match TRBD1. The CDR3 protein is CASSEDRVLETQYF. CDR3 nucleotide sequence: TGTGCCAGCAGTGAGGACAGGGTTTTGGAGACCCAGTACTTC.